This TCR beta chain was found in a study of T cell responses to AZD1222 COVID-19 vaccine. Notes on the study in general: There were mostly white British donors and more females than males, and clonal diversity was possibly underestimated. Vaccination with two AZD1222 doses was followed by a rise in Spike-specific TCR breadth and depth.

On this clone itself: Its antigen remains unknown.

This CDR3 contains 16 residues. Germline CDR1 is MGHRA and CDR2 is YSYEKL. V was clipped by 0 bases and J by 3 bases; unmatched bases: 3. This table comes from immunoSEQ multiplex PCR, and its TCRdb copy is limited to in-frame clones, with some not included. The repertoire holds 100,000 to 150,000 clones, with over 75% as singletons. The sequencing used peripheral blood, collected on day 0 of AZD1222 vaccination. V and J are TRBV4-1 and TRBJ2-1; 9 bases are a match to TRBD1. This TCR was recovered from an adult in good health. The chain's CDR3 is CASSQDLTGGYNEQFF. The DNA of the CDR3 is TGCGCCAGCAGCCAAGATCTGACAGGGGGCTACAATGAGCAGTTCTTC.